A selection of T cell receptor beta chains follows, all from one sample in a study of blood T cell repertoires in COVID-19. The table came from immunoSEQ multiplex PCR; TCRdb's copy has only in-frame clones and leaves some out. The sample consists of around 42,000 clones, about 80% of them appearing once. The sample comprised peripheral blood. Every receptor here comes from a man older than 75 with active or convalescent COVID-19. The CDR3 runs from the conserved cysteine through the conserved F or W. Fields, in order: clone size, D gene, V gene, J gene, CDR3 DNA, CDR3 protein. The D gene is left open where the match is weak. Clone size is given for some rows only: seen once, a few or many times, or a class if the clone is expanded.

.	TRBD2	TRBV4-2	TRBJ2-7	TGTGCCAGCAGCCACGTAGCGGGGACCGCCTACGAGCAGTACTTC	CASSHVAGTAYEQYF
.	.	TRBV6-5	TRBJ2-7	TGTGCCAGCAGTAGCCACAGGGTCGTCGAGCAGTACTTC	CASSSHRVVEQYF
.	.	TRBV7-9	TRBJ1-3	TGTGCCAGCAGCCCAGGACACTCTGGAAACACCATATATTTT	CASSPGHSGNTIYF
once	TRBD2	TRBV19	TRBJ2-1	TGTGCCAGTAGCACTAGCGGAACCTACAATGAGCAGTTCTTC	CASSTSGTYNEQFF
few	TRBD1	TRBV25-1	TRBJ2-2	TGTGCCAGCAGTGAGTCCCTTACAGGGGACACCGGGGAGCTGTTTTTT	CASSESLTGDTGELFF
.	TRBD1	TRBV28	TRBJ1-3	TGTGCCAGCAGTTCACTGACACCGGGACAGGGGCTAAACACCATATATTTT	CASSSLTPGQGLNTIYF
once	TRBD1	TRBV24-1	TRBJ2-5	TGTGCCACCAGTGACTGGACAGGGGCCGACCAAGAGACCCAGTACTTC	CATSDWTGADQETQYF
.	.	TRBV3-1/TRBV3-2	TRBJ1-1	TGTGCCAGCAGCCAAGGTTCAGGGGTCGGGACTGAAGCTTTCTTT	CASSQGSGVGTEAFF
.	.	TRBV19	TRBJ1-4	TGTGCCAGTAGTATCCCCCCCTCCCATGAAAAACTGTTTTTT	CASSIPPSHEKLFF
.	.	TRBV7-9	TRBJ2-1	TGTGCCAGCAACGTTGCAGGGACCTACAATGAGCAGTTCTTC	CASNVAGTYNEQFF
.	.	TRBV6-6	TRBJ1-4	TGTGCCAGCAGTTCGACAGTCGATAGCAGGTTTTTT	CASSSTVDSRFF
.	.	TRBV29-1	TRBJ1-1	TGCAGCGTTGAAGGAATAGGGGAGGCTGAAGCTTTCTTT	CSVEGIGEAEAFF
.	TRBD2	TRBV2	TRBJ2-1	TGTGCCAGCAGTGACCCGGGAGGGGGCAATGAGCAGTTCTTC	CASSDPGGGNEQFF
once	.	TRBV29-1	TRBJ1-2	TGCAGCGTCGAAACCGGGGGACGGCTAAACTATGGCTACACCTTC	CSVETGGRLNYGYTF
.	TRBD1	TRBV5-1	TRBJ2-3	TGCGCCAGCAGCTTGGACGGGACAGGGTTAACAGATACGCAGTATTTT	CASSLDGTGLTDTQYF
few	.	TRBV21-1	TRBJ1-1	TGTGCCAGCAGCCCAGGAAACACTGAAGCTTTCTTT	CASSPGNTEAFF